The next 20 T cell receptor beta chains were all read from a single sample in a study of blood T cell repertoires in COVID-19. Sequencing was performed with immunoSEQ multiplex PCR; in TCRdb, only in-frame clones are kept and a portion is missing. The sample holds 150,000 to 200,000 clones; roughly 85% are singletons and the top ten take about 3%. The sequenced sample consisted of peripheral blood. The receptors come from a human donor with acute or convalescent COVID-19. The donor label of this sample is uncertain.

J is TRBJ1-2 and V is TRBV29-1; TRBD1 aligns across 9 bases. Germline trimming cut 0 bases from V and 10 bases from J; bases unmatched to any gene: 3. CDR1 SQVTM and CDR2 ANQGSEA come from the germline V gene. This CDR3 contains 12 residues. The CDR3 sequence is CSVEETGGDYTF. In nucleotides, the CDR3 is TGCAGCGTTGAAGAGACAGGGGGTGACTACACCTTC.

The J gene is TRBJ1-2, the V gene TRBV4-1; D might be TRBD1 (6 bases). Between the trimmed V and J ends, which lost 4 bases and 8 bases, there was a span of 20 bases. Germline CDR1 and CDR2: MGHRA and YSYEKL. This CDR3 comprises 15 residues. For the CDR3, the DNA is TGCGCCAGCAGCCTCCGAACAGGGACATTAACCGGCTACACCTTC. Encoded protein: CASSLRTGTLTGYTF.

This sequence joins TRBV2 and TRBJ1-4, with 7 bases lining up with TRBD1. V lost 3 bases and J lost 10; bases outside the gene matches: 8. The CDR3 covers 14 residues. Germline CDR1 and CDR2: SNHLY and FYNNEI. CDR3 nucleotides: TGTGCCAGCAGTGATGTCAGGGGGGTTGCAAAACTGTTTTTT. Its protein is CASSDVRGVAKLFF.

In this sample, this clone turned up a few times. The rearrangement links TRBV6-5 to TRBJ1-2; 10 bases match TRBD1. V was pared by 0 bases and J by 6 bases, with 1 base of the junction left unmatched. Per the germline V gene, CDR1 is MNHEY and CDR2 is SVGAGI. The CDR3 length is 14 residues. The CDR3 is CASSYSTGGNGYTF. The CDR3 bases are TGTGCCAGCAGTTACTCGACAGGGGGCAATGGCTACACCTTC.

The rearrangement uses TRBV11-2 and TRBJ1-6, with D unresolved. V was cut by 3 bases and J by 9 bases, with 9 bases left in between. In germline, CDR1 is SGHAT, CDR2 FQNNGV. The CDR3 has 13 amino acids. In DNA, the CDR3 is TGTGCCAGCAGCTTTCCAGTTTTTTCACCCCTCCACTTT. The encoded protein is CASSFPVFSPLHF.

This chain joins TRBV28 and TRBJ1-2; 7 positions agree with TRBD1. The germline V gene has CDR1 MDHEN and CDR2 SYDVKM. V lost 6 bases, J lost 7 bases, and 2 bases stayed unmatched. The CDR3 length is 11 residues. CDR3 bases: TGTGCCAGCAGACAGGGGTTTGGCTACACCTTC. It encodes CASRQGFGYTF.

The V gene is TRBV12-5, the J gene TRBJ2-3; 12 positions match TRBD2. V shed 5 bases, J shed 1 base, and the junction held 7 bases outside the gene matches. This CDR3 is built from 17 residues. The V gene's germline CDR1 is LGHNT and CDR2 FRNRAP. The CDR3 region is CASGQGRTSGGTDTQYF. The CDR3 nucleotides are TGTGCTAGTGGTCAAGGACGGACTAGCGGGGGCACAGATACGCAGTATTTT.

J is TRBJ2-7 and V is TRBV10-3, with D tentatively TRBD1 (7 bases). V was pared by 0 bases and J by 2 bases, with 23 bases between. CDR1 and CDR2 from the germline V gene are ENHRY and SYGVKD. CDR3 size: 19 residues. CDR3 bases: TGTGCCATCAGTGAGTCTGGGACAGCGGGCAGGGGGATTCCCTACGAGCAGTACTTC. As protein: CAISESGTAGRGIPYEQYF.

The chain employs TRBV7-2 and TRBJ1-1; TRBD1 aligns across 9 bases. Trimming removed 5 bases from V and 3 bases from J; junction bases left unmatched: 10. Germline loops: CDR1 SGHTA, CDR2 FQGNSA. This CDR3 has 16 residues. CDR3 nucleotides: TGTGCCAGCAGCCGCACCATGGGACAGGGAGACACTGAAGCTTTCTTT. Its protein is CASSRTMGQGDTEAFF. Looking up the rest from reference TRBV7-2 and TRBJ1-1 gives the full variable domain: GAGVSQSPSNKVTEKGKDVELRCDPISGHTALYWYRQSLGQGLEFLIYFQGNSAPDKSGLPSDRFSAERTGGSVSTLTIQRTQQEDSAVYLCASSRTMGQGDTEAFFGQGTRLTVV.

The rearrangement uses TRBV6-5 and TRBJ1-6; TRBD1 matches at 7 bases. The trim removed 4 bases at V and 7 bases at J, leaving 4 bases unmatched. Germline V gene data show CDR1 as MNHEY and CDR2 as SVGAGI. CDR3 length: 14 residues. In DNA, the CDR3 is TGTGCCAGCAGTTCGGACAGGCGGAATTCACCCCTCCACTTT. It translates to CASSSDRRNSPLHF.

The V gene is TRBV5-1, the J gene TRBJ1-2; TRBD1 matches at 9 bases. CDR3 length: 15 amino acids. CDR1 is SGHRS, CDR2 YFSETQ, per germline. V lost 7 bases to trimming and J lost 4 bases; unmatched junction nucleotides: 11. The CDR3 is CASSPDRGLSYGYTF. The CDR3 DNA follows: TGCGCCAGCTCCCCGGACAGGGGTTTATCCTATGGCTACACCTTC. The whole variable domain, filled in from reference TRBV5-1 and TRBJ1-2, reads KAGVTQTPRYLIKTRGQQVTLSCSPISGHRSVSWYQQTPGQGLQFLFEYFSETQRNKGNFPGRFSGRQFSNSRSEMNVSTLELGDSALYLCASSPDRGLSYGYTFGSGTRLTVV.

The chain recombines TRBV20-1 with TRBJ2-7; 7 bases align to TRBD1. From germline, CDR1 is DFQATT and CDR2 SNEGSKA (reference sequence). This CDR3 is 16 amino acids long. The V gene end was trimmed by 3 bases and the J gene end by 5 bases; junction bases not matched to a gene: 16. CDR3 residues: CSASPTRQGVTNEQYF. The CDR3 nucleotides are TGCAGTGCTAGTCCCACCCGCCAGGGGGTAACAAACGAGCAGTACTTC.

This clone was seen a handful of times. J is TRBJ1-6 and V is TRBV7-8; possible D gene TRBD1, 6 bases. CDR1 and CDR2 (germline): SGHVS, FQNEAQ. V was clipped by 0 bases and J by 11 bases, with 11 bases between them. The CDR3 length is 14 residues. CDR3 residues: CASSLAGGATPLHF. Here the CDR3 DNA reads TGTGCCAGCAGCTTAGCGGGGGGGGCAACACCCCTCCACTTT.

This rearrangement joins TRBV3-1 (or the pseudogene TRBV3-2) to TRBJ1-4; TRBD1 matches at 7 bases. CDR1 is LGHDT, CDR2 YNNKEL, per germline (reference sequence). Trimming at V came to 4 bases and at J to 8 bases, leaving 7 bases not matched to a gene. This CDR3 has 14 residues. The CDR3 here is CASSPRGQAEKLFF. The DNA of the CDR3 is TGTGCCAGCAGCCCCCGAGGACAGGCAGAAAAACTGTTTTTT.

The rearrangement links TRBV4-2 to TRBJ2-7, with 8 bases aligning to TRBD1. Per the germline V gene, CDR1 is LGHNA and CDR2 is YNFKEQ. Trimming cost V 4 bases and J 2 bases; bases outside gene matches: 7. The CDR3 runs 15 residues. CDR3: CASSRERTGPYEQYF. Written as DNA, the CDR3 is TGTGCCAGCAGCCGAGAACGGACAGGGCCCTACGAGCAGTACTTC.

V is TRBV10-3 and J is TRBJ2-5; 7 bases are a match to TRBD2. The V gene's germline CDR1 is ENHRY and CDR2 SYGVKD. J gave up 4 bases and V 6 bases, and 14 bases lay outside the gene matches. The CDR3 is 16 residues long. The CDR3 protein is CAIRGASGDFRETQYF. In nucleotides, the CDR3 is TGTGCCATCAGAGGGGCCAGCGGGGACTTCAGAGAGACCCAGTACTTC.

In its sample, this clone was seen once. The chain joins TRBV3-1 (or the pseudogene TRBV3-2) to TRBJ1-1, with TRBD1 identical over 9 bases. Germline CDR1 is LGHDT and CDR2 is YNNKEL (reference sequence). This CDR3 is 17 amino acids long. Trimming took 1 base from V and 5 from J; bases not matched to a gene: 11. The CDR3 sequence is CASSQAWATGGKTEAFF. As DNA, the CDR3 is TGTGCCAGCAGCCAAGCATGGGCGACAGGGGGAAAGACTGAAGCTTTCTTT.

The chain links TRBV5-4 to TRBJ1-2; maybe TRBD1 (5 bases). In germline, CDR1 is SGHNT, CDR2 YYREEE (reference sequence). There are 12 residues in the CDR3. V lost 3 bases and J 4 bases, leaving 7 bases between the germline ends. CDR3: CASSSDSYGYTF. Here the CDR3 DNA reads TGTGCCAGCAGCTCTGACAGCTATGGCTACACCTTC.

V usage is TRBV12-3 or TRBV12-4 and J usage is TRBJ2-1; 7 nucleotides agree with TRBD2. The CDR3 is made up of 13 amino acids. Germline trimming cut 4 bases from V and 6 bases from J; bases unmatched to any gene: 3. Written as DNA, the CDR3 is TGTGCCAGCAGTTCGGGGGAGGGCAATGAGCAGTTCTTC. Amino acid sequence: CASSSGEGNEQFF.

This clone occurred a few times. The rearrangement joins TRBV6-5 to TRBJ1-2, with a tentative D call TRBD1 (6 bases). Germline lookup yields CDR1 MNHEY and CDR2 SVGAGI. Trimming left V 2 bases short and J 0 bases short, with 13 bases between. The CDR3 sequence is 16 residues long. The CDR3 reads CASSYTLRTANYGYTF. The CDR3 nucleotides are TGTGCCAGCAGTTACACGCTCCGGACAGCTAACTATGGCTACACCTTC.